This is a list of T cell receptor beta chains from one sample in a study of brain T cells in children with intractable seizures. The method was immunoSEQ multiplex PCR; TCRdb's version includes in-frame clones alone and lacks a portion of them. This sample has about 320,000 clones, with approximately 93% found just once. The input for sequencing was peripheral blood, taken roughly 5 months after surgery. The receptors were gathered from a boy less than two years old with tuberous sclerosis and intractable seizures. The CDR3 runs from the conserved cysteine through the conserved F or W. Only part of the rows carry a size: once, few, many, or a class if the clone is expanded.

CDR3,V,size
CASSMRLNTEAFF,TRBV19,NA
CASSRTSGYNEQFF,TRBV7-2,NA
CASSLDPTGTGELFF,TRBV5-1,NA
CASSQEWGTGTDTQYF,TRBV4-1,NA
CASSMAGGESYNEQFF,TRBV19,NA
CASSQDWAGGQETQYF,TRBV4-2,once
CASSVVGATTIGNQPQHF,TRBV2,NA
CASSLAGGGHEQYF,TRBV27,NA
CASRTRPEYNEQFF,TRBV28,NA
CASSLRRTEAFF,TRBV12-3/TRBV12-4,NA
CASSQDRGRGQPQHF,TRBV13,NA
CASSGLAGNEQYF,TRBV2,NA
CASSSRGALTYEQYF,TRBV7-8,NA
CAVRRGEMYNEQFF,TRBV19,NA
CATSDFWAGGLQETQYF,TRBV24-1,NA
CASSIADGFYEQYF,TRBV19,NA
CASSGRENTEAFF,TRBV12-3/TRBV12-4,NA
CASSSDTLRGGYEQFF,TRBV27,NA
CASSMLAGEVYNEQFF,TRBV7-2,NA
CARSDTSNYGYTF,TRBV2,NA
CASSRPRGLGTGELFF,TRBV18,NA
CSADGGRTDTQYF,TRBV29-1,NA
CATNSGSSTYEQYF,TRBV19,once
CASSLETFVETQYF,TRBV5-1,NA
CASSLEAGQETQYF,TRBV7-2,NA
CASSPGLSGGNEQFF,TRBV6-5,NA
CASSRALGQIGTEAFF,TRBV4-1,NA
CASSIETRLLERTYEQYF,TRBV5-5,NA
CASSAQTSGLGETQYF,TRBV19,once
CATTGGGLGNEQFF,TRBV19,NA
CASSYSTSGNTIYF,TRBV6-6,NA
CASRDSYNEQFF,TRBV28,once
CASSRLAGGTTDTQYF,TRBV14,NA
CASSLVRSNQPQHF,TRBV7-2,NA
CASSYVGSRDTEAFF,TRBV6-5,NA
CASRSEANTGELFF,TRBV11-1,NA
CASSQRGGRRNTEAFF,TRBV3-1/TRBV3-2,NA
CASSYASGRPSYNEQFF,TRBV9,NA
CASSEAHGASYGYTF,TRBV6-1,NA
CASSLHEGMADTQYF,TRBV7-7,NA
CASSIAQGATGELFF,TRBV19,NA
CAWSSGGSRGEQFF,TRBV30,NA
CASSLVGREEQYF,TRBV12-3/TRBV12-4,NA
CASSEYDTNTEAFF,TRBV6-1,NA
CASSSPLPGGDDVSYNEQFF,TRBV11-3,NA